Presented here are 29 T cell receptor beta chains from one specimen sequenced in a study of blood T cell repertoires in COVID-19. Sequencing used immunoSEQ multiplex PCR; TCRdb keeps in-frame clones, though not all of them. The table records tens of thousands of clones, roughly 80% of them present only once. Input material: PBMCs or T cells enriched from blood (not recorded which). These receptors came from a woman in her thirties or forties with acute COVID-19.

The chain is built from TRBV2 and TRBJ2-3, with a tentative D call TRBD1 (5 bases). Germline V gene data show CDR1 as SNHLY and CDR2 as FYNNEI. V shed 7 bases and J shed 2 bases, with 10 bases lying between them. The CDR3 covers 13 residues. CDR3 in DNA: TGTGCCAGCATGGGGCCAGACACAGATACGCAGTATTTT. Its protein product is CASMGPDTDTQYF. Based on the CDR3 plus reference TRBV2 and TRBJ2-3, the full variable domain is EPEVTQTPSHQVTQMGQEVILRCVPISNHLYFYWYRQILGQKVEFLVSFYNNEISEKSEIFDDQFSVERPDGSNFTLKIRSTKLEDSAMYFCASMGPDTDTQYFGPGTRLTVL.

The chain uses TRBV20-1 and TRBJ2-5; perhaps TRBD2 as D (6 bases). The CDR3 loop spans 12 amino acids. CDR1 is DFQATT and CDR2 is SNEGSKA in the germline V gene (reference sequence). V dropped 3 bases and J dropped 2 bases, with 7 bases sitting between them. In DNA form, the CDR3 reads TGCAGTGCTAGTCGGGAGCAAGAGACCCAGTACTTC. Translation: CSASREQETQYF.

V usage is TRBV21-1 and J usage is TRBJ1-5. TRBV21-1 is a listed pseudogene. The CDR3 length is 20 residues. DNA of the CDR3: TGTGCCAGCAGGTATAACGGGTGGCGGGAAGAGGGCGAAAGCAATCAGCCCCAGCATTTT. The encoded protein is CASRYNGWREEGESNQPQHF.

The chain links TRBV7-9 to TRBJ1-2, with TRBD1 matching over 7 bases. The CDR3 sequence is 14 residues long. Per germline, CDR1 SEHNR and CDR2 FQNEAQ (reference sequence). The junction had 4 bases not matched to a gene; V was cut back by 2 bases and J by 4 bases. CDR3 region: CASSLTGDSYGYTF. As DNA, the CDR3 is TGTGCCAGCAGCTTAACAGGGGACTCCTATGGCTACACCTTC. The full variable domain, with the rest looked up from reference TRBV7-9 and TRBJ1-2, is DTGVSQNPRHKITKRGQNVTFRCDPISEHNRLYWYRQTLGQGPEFLTYFQNEAQLEKSRLLSDRFSAERPKGSFSTLEIQRTEQGDSAMYLCASSLTGDSYGYTFGSGTRLTVV.

The V and J genes are TRBV27 and TRBJ2-7; D is unclear. V dropped 6 bases and J dropped 4 bases, with 19 bases sitting between them. CDR3 length: 15 residues. From germline, CDR1 is MNHEY and CDR2 SMNVEV (reference sequence). In DNA form, the CDR3 reads TGTGCCAGCAGAAATGACGACAAACCTCCGTACGAGCAGTACTTC. Its protein is CASRNDDKPPYEQYF.

This rearrangement joins TRBV27 to TRBJ2-2, with a weak D call TRBD2 (6 bases). Germline V gives CDR1 MNHEY, CDR2 SMNVEV (reference sequence). V was trimmed by 5 bases and J by 6 bases, leaving 13 bases between them. The CDR3 runs 14 residues. The CDR3 DNA reads TGTGCCAGCAGTCCCCCGGGACTCGCCGGGGAGCTGTTTTTT. This sequence encodes CASSPPGLAGELFF.

The rearrangement uses TRBV7-6 and TRBJ2-1, with TRBD1 matching over 9 bases. CDR3 size: 15 residues. The germline CDR1 and CDR2 sequences are SGHVS and FNYEAQ. V was clipped by 5 bases and J by 12 bases; unmatched bases: 14. CDR3 residues: CASSRPGQGRAGQFF. In DNA form, the CDR3 reads TGTGCCAGCAGCCGTCCGGGACAGGGAAGGGCTGGGCAGTTCTTC.

The J gene is TRBJ1-5, the V gene TRBV28; the match to TRBD1 covers 7 bases. This CDR3 contains 13 residues. The V segment lost 5 bases and the J segment 7 bases; nucleotides outside the gene matches: 5. Per the germline V gene, CDR1 is MDHEN and CDR2 is SYDVKM. The CDR3 spells CASSPGGPQPQHF. The CDR3 DNA follows: TGTGCCAGCAGTCCAGGGGGGCCCCAGCCCCAGCATTTT.

This chain connects TRBV3-1 (or the pseudogene TRBV3-2) to TRBJ1-5, with a possible D match to TRBD1 (5 bases). The germline V and J ends were trimmed by 0 bases and 0 bases, with 12 bases remaining between them. This CDR3 is 17 amino acids long. CDR1 and CDR2 (germline): LGHDT, YNNKEL (reference sequence). The CDR3 loop reads CASSQEGGRYSNQPQHF. In DNA form, the CDR3 reads TGTGCCAGCAGCCAAGAGGGGGGACGGTATAGCAATCAGCCCCAGCATTTT.

CDR3 in amino acids: CASSDTGSRNSPLHF. The CDR3, as DNA: TGCGCCAGCAGTGATACGGGGAGTCGTAATTCACCCCTCCACTTT. V is TRBV10-2 and J is TRBJ1-6; no reliable D call. V gave up 3 bases and J gave up 6 bases, with 12 bases separating them. The CDR3 is made up of 15 amino acids. Germline-derived CDR1 and CDR2 are WSHSY and SAAADI.

V gene TRBV27 combines with J gene TRBJ1-3; D is unclear. The germline V gene has CDR1 MNHEY and CDR2 SMNVEV (reference sequence). Trimming left V 7 bases short and J 1 base short, with 8 bases between. The CDR3 totals 13 residues. CDR3 in amino acids: CASMRLSGNTIYF. CDR3 sequence (DNA): TGTGCCAGCATGAGGTTATCTGGAAACACCATATATTTT.

This chain links TRBV7-2 with TRBJ2-1, with 9 positions matching TRBD2. V lost 5 bases, J lost 4 bases, and 6 bases stayed unmatched. Germline V CDR1 and CDR2: SGHTA, FQGNSA. CDR3 length: 15 residues. CDR3 sequence (DNA): TGTGCCAGCAGCCTTAGCGGGGGAAGGTACAATGAGCAGTTCTTC. Its protein is CASSLSGGRYNEQFF. The full variable domain, with the rest looked up from reference TRBV7-2 and TRBJ2-1, is GAGVSQSPSNKVTEKGKDVELRCDPISGHTALYWYRQSLGQGLEFLIYFQGNSAPDKSGLPSDRFSAERTGGSVSTLTIQRTQQEDSAVYLCASSLSGGRYNEQFFGPGTRLTVL.

V gene TRBV12-5 combines with J gene TRBJ1-5, with TRBD1 as a possible D gene (6 bases). The length of the CDR3 is 15 residues. The V end was cut by 5 bases, the J end by 4 bases, with 15 bases between. Per the germline V gene, CDR1 is LGHNT and CDR2 is FRNRAP. The CDR3 reads CASGLLVRGNQPQHF. The CDR3 DNA is TGTGCTAGTGGTCTCCTAGTCAGGGGTAATCAGCCCCAGCATTTT.

The chain links TRBV12-3 or TRBV12-4 to TRBJ1-5; D not resolved. V was shortened by 1 base and J by 7 bases, with 8 bases between the two germline ends. There are 13 residues in the CDR3. The CDR3 DNA follows: TGTGCCAGCAGTTTAGGGGCGCACCAGCCCCAGCATTTT. Its protein is CASSLGAHQPQHF.

A single count supports this clone. J is TRBJ2-1 and V is TRBV28, with a tentative D call TRBD2 (5 bases). This CDR3 comprises 17 residues. The V and J ends lost 2 bases and 1 base respectively, with 15 bases between them. CDR1 and CDR2 (germline): MDHEN, SYDVKM. For the CDR3, the DNA is TGTGCCAGCAGTTTAACCCCACGGTCGGGGTCCTACAATGAGCAGTTCTTC. Its protein is CASSLTPRSGSYNEQFF.

The chain recombines TRBV3-1 (or the pseudogene TRBV3-2) with TRBJ2-5; TRBD2 aligns across 7 bases. In germline, CDR1 is LGHDT, CDR2 YNNKEL (reference sequence). This CDR3 spans 14 amino acids. The V segment lost 1 base and the J segment 7 bases; nucleotides outside the gene matches: 6. This CDR3 is CASSQGTSSGTQYF. CDR3 DNA: TGTGCCAGCAGCCAAGGGACTAGTAGTGGGACCCAGTACTTC.

The CDR3 loop is CASSPSWTGGTGNTIYF. For the CDR3, the DNA is TGTGCCAGCAGCCCTTCATGGACAGGGGGCACTGGAAACACCATATATTTT. This chain connects TRBV6-2 or TRBV6-3 to TRBJ1-3; 11 bases agree with TRBD1. Germline CDR1 and CDR2: MNHEY and SVGEGT. This CDR3 has 17 amino acids. J gave up 2 bases and V 6 bases, and 9 bases lay outside the gene matches.

The J gene is TRBJ1-4, the V gene TRBV9; D call uncertain. Trimming cost V 0 bases and J 5 bases, with 17 bases left between them. CDR1 is SGDLS, CDR2 YYNGEE, per germline. The CDR3 totals 17 residues. The DNA of the CDR3 is TGTGCCAGCAGCGTAGGTCCGATGGGCAGAGTCAATGAAAAACTGTTTTTT. Residues: CASSVGPMGRVNEKLFF.

The chain uses TRBV28 and TRBJ1-2; 10 bases are a match to TRBD1. The CDR3 is made up of 16 amino acids. The V gene's germline CDR1 is MDHEN and CDR2 SYDVKM. The J segment lost 2 bases and the V segment lost 6 bases, leaving 9 bases of the junction unmatched. Here the CDR3 reads CASRTGTGAGNYGYTF. The CDR3 DNA is TGTGCCAGCAGAACCGGGACAGGGGCGGGGAACTATGGCTACACCTTC.

The chain uses TRBV4-1 and TRBJ1-4; 8 positions agree with TRBD1. The ends lost 1 base at V and 6 bases at J; junction bases unmatched: 1. The length of the CDR3 is 14 residues. Per germline, CDR1 MGHRA and CDR2 YSYEKL. The CDR3 here is CASSQGGQDEKLFF. The DNA of the CDR3 is TGCGCCAGCAGCCAAGGGGGACAGGATGAAAAACTGTTTTTT.

The CDR3 sequence is CASSLMQRGINEQFF. As DNA, the CDR3 is TGCGCCAGCAGCTTGATGCAGCGGGGGATCAATGAGCAGTTCTTC. This chain connects TRBV5-1 to TRBJ2-1; the match to TRBD2 covers 8 bases. The CDR3 is 15 residues long. With V trimmed by 1 base and J by 6 bases, 6 bases remained unmatched. Germline values: CDR1 SGHRS, CDR2 YFSETQ.

This clone was counted between two and nine times. This rearrangement joins TRBV5-4 to TRBJ2-1, with D tentatively TRBD2 (5 bases). Trimming took off 5 bases at V and 0 bases at J, with 6 bases between the two ends. Germline loops: CDR1 SGHNT, CDR2 YYREEE (reference sequence). The CDR3 is made up of 13 amino acids. CDR3 nucleotides: TGTGCCAGCAGACGGGACTCCTACAATGAGCAGTTCTTC. This sequence encodes CASRRDSYNEQFF.

Many counts were recorded for this clone. V is TRBV28 and J is TRBJ2-4, with TRBD1 as a possible D gene (6 bases). Germline V lookup: CDR1 MDHEN, CDR2 SYDVKM. The CDR3 loop spans 14 amino acids. The V gene lost 5 bases and the J gene lost 4 bases, with 12 bases spanning the gap. In nucleotides, the CDR3 is TGTGCCAGCAGTGGACGGGACATGAAAAACATTCAGTACTTC. This gives the protein CASSGRDMKNIQYF. The whole variable domain, filled in from reference TRBV28 and TRBJ2-4, reads DVKVTQSSRYLVKRTGEKVFLECVQDMDHENMFWYRQDPGLGLRLIYFSYDVKMKEKGDIPEGYSVSREKKERFSLILESASTNQTSMYLCASSGRDMKNIQYFGAGTRLSVL.

This clone has more than one count but fewer than ten. J is TRBJ1-2 and V is TRBV27; 7 nucleotides align to TRBD1. Per the germline V gene, CDR1 is MNHEY and CDR2 is SMNVEV (reference sequence). The ends lost 0 bases at V and 6 bases at J; junction bases unmatched: 4. This CDR3 comprises 14 residues. The CDR3 sequence: CASSLSLGGHGYTF. As DNA, the CDR3 is TGTGCCAGCAGTTTATCGTTAGGGGGCCATGGCTACACCTTC.

This clone was found a few times. The CDR3 loop reads CASNKALGGLSGELFF. DNA of the CDR3: TGTGCCAGCAATAAGGCCCTAGGAGGGCTGAGCGGGGAGCTGTTTTTT. The rearrangement links TRBV27 to TRBJ2-2, with TRBD2 as a possible D gene (6 bases). CDR1 and CDR2 from the germline V gene are MNHEY and SMNVEV (reference sequence). The CDR3 consists of 16 residues. V lost 7 bases, J lost 7 bases, and 22 bases lay in between.

The rearrangement joins TRBV20-1 to TRBJ2-7; TRBD2 is a possible D gene (6 bases). V lost 3 bases and J 5 bases, leaving 17 bases between the germline ends. CDR3 length: 14 residues. CDR1 and CDR2 from the germline V gene are DFQATT and SNEGSKA (reference sequence). The CDR3 nucleotides are TGCAGTGCTAGTGCCCTAGCGACCGTCAACGAGCAGTACTTC. It encodes CSASALATVNEQYF.

The V and J genes are TRBV27 and TRBJ1-5, with 11 positions matching TRBD1. Germline V CDR1 and CDR2: MNHEY, SMNVEV (reference sequence). The CDR3 is made up of 15 amino acids. The ends lost 5 bases at V and 7 bases at J; junction bases unmatched: 7. The CDR3 bases are TGTGCCAGCAGTCGAGGGACAGGGGGGAAACAGCCCCAGCATTTT. This gives the protein CASSRGTGGKQPQHF.

The rearrangement uses TRBV7-8 and TRBJ1-1, with 11 bases matching TRBD1. The CDR3 has 18 residues. V was pared by 4 bases and J by 2 bases, with 12 bases of the junction left unmatched. Germline values: CDR1 SGHVS, CDR2 FQNEAQ. In DNA form, the CDR3 reads TGTGCCAGCAGCTCTCCTATCGGGACAGGGGGAACAAACACTGAAGCTTTCTTT. Translation gives CASSSPIGTGGTNTEAFF. The variable domain in full, with the rest retrieved from reference TRBV7-8 and TRBJ1-1, is GAGVSQSPRYKVAKRGQDVALRCDPISGHVSLFWYQQALGQGPEFLTYFQNEAQLDKSGLPSDRFFAERPEGSVSTLKIQRTQQEDSAVYLCASSSPIGTGGTNTEAFFGQGTRLTVV.

Here the CDR3 reads CASRRGTGAENEQFF. The CDR3 DNA follows: TGTGCCAGTAGGAGGGGGACAGGGGCTGAGAATGAGCAGTTCTTC. This chain uses TRBV19 with TRBJ2-1; 10 nucleotides agree with TRBD1. The CDR3 has 15 residues. The germline V gene encodes CDR1 LNHDA and CDR2 SQIVND (reference sequence). The V gene end was trimmed by 6 bases and the J gene end by 7 bases; junction bases not matched to a gene: 9.